The 14 T cell receptor beta chains presented below share a single source sample, sequenced in a study of identical twins. Each CDR3 protein gets one entry after TCRdb re-called the 5' RACE reads with MiXCR. Of fewer than 650,000 distinct CDR3 sequences listed, more than 9% are singletons. The sample was also reused in another study, on yellow fever vaccine responses in identical twins.

The sample was PBMCs. The receptors here all came from a woman aged 18 to 35 in good health.

This clonotype was recorded at least ten times. The chain carries TRBV7-9 and TRBJ2-2; D gene ambiguous. This CDR3 is 14 amino acids long. The V end lost 5 bases, the J end lost 6 bases, and 13 bases lay between the germline ends. Germline V gene sequence: CDR1 SEHNR, CDR2 FQNEAQ (reference sequence). Written as DNA, the CDR3 is TGTGCCAGCAGCCCTAATCGTAGGGCCGGGGAGCTGTTTTTT. Residues: CASSPNRRAGELFF.

This clonotype was found a few times. Written as DNA, the CDR3 is TGTGCCGGATCCGCACAAGAGACCCAGTACTTC. Translated, it gives CAGSAQETQYF. The genes are TRBV30 and TRBJ2-5; no reliable D call. The germline CDR1 and CDR2 sequences are GTSNPN and SVGIG (reference sequence). The V gene lost 8 bases and the J gene lost 2 bases, with 9 bases spanning the gap. This CDR3 spans 11 amino acids.

This clonotype appeared many times. This rearrangement joins TRBV3-1 to TRBJ1-2; no definite D call. This CDR3 region has 14 residues. Germline CDR1 reads LGHDT; CDR2 reads YNNKEL (reference sequence). V shed 3 bases and J shed 2 bases, with 10 bases lying between them. CDR3 in amino acids: CASSQNSNNYGYTF. The CDR3 coding sequence is TGTGCCAGCAGCCAGAACTCGAACAACTATGGCTACACCTTC.

This clonotype came up a few times. V gene TRBV28 combines with J gene TRBJ2-7; D unresolved. V dropped 5 bases and J dropped 2 bases, with 13 bases sitting between them. The CDR3 has 14 amino acids. Germline V CDR1 and CDR2: MDHEN, SYDVKM. CDR3 in DNA: TGTGCCAGCAGTCTCCCGGCTGGAACCTACGAGCAGTACTTC. It is translated as CASSLPAGTYEQYF.

This clonotype was counted between two and nine times. The chain recombines TRBV5-5 with TRBJ1-5, with unresolved D. Germline assignment: CDR1 SGHKS and CDR2 YYEKEE (reference sequence). CDR3 length: 14 amino acids. V was clipped by 0 bases and J by 6 bases, with 10 bases between them. The CDR3 nucleotides read TGTGCCAGCAGCTTGGAGGAGGGCCTTCAGCCCCAGCATTTT. It is translated as CASSLEEGLQPQHF.

This clonotype was counted a few times. V usage is TRBV7-9 and J usage is TRBJ1-1, with a weak D call TRBD1 (6 bases). V was shortened by 5 bases and J by 7 bases, with 23 bases between the two germline ends. The V gene's germline CDR1 is SEHNR and CDR2 FQNEAQ (reference sequence). This CDR3 has 16 amino acids. The CDR3 is CASSRGALGVAGEAFF. The CDR3 coding sequence is TGTGCCAGCAGCCGGGGGGCCCTGGGGGTGGCTGGTGAAGCTTTCTTT.

V gene TRBV5-1 combines with J gene TRBJ2-3; D is possibly TRBD2 (6 bases). Trimming cost V 0 bases and J 0 bases, with 11 bases left between them. CDR3 size: 16 residues. Germline V gives CDR1 SGHRS, CDR2 YFSETQ. The CDR3 sequence is CASSLGRDASTDTQYF. The CDR3 region has the DNA TGCGCCAGCAGCTTGGGGAGGGATGCTAGCACAGATACGCAGTATTTT.

The chain combines TRBV4-1 with TRBJ1-2; tentatively, D is TRBD1 (5 bases). The CDR3 sequence is 16 residues long. Deletions cut 1 base from V and 4 bases from J, with 16 bases between. Per the germline V gene, CDR1 is MGHRA and CDR2 is YSYEKL. The CDR3, as DNA: TGCGCCAGCAGCCAAGTCGAGACAGCGGACCTCTATGGCTACACCTTC. Amino acid sequence: CASSQVETADLYGYTF.

This clonotype was counted ten times or more. The V and J genes are TRBV15 and TRBJ2-1; D gene uncertain. Between the trimmed V and J ends, which lost 3 bases and 8 bases, there was a span of 8 bases. Germline V lookup: CDR1 LNHNV, CDR2 YYDKDF (reference sequence). This CDR3 has 12 amino acids. CDR3 region: CATSRLGYEQFF. The DNA for the CDR3 is TGTGCCACCAGCAGGCTCGGATATGAGCAGTTCTTC. The whole variable domain, filled in from reference TRBV15 and TRBJ2-1, reads DAMVIQNPRYQVTQFGKPVTLSCSQTLNHNVMYWYQQKSSQAPKLLFHYYDKDFNNEADTPDNFQSRRPNTSFCFLDIRSPGLGDTAMYLCATSRLGYEQFFGPGTRLTVL.

This clonotype was seen a handful of times. The gene calls are TRBV5-1 and TRBJ2-1; D gene uncertain. The V end lost 6 bases, the J end lost 5 bases, and 15 bases lay between the germline ends. This CDR3 comprises 14 residues. Germline CDR1 and CDR2: SGHRS and YFSETQ. CDR3 sequence: CASKPPGQNNEQFF. The CDR3 DNA is TGCGCCAGCAAGCCCCCGGGCCAAAACAATGAGCAGTTCTTC.

The rearrangement uses TRBV20-1 and TRBJ2-7, with 7 bases identical to TRBD2. J lost 3 bases, V lost 6 bases, and 14 bases had no gene match. Germline V CDR1 and CDR2: DFQATT, SNEGSKA (reference sequence). This CDR3 is 15 amino acids long. The CDR3 protein is CSANPGWGDYYEQYF. In DNA, the CDR3 is TGCAGTGCCAACCCAGGGTGGGGGGACTACTACGAGCAGTACTTC.

Only a few counts were recorded for this clonotype. J is TRBJ2-7 and V is TRBV7-2; TRBD2 aligns across 9 bases. This CDR3 comprises 15 residues. The ends lost 5 bases at V and 6 bases at J; junction bases unmatched: 11. The germline gives CDR1 SGHTA, CDR2 FQGNSA. CDR3 DNA: TGTGCCAGCAGCCAGTCCTTAGCGGGAGCTTCCGAGCAGTACTTC. Its translation is CASSQSLAGASEQYF. Drawing the rest from reference TRBV7-2 and TRBJ2-7, the complete variable domain is GAGVSQSPSNKVTEKGKDVELRCDPISGHTALYWYRQSLGQGLEFLIYFQGNSAPDKSGLPSDRFSAERTGGSVSTLTIQRTQQEDSAVYLCASSQSLAGASEQYFGPGTRLTVT.

In its sample, this clonotype was seen a few times. This sequence joins TRBV27 and TRBJ2-3; perhaps D is TRBD1 or TRBD2 (5 bases each). V was clipped by 7 bases and J by 3 bases, with 11 bases between them. This CDR3 is 13 amino acids long. Germline values: CDR1 MNHEY, CDR2 SMNVEV (reference sequence). The CDR3 bases are TGTGCCAGCAATGGGGGAAGGACAGATACGCAGTATTTT. It codes for CASNGGRTDTQYF.

This rearrangement joins TRBV3-1 to TRBJ2-5; the D gene is possibly TRBD1 (6 bases). V lost 2 bases and J lost 5, with 15 bases in between. The CDR3 covers 15 residues. From germline, CDR1 is LGHDT and CDR2 YNNKEL (reference sequence). CDR3 protein: CASSQRQGLAETQYF. The CDR3 bases are TGTGCCAGCAGCCAAAGGCAGGGGCTTGCGGAGACCCAGTACTTC.